Shown below are 10 T cell receptor beta chains from a single sample sequenced in a study of OX40 agonist ivuxolimab in advanced cancers. TCRdb keeps only in-frame clones here, not all; method: immunoSEQ multiplex PCR. The data show about 100,000 clones, 80% to 95% seen once. Here the sequenced sample was CD4+ or CD8+ T cells sorted from blood, taken in a trial of the OX40 agonist ivuxolimab. These receptors all come from an adult with an advanced solid tumor such as melanoma, head and neck, liver or kidney cancer.

This clone has just one count. J is TRBJ2-5 and V is TRBV4-3; the match to TRBD1 covers 7 bases. The V segment lost 2 bases and the J segment 5 bases; nucleotides outside the gene matches: 11. This CDR3 has 16 amino acids. Per germline, CDR1 LGHNA and CDR2 YSLEER. CDR3 sequence: CASSQQGVLPRETQYF. CDR3 DNA sequence: TGCGCCAGCAGCCAACAGGGGGTACTACCCCGTGAGACCCAGTACTTC.

This chain connects TRBV4-3 to TRBJ1-1; D perhaps matches TRBD1 (6 bases). V lost 1 base and J lost 0, with 12 bases in between. This CDR3 has 16 residues. Germline V gives CDR1 LGHNA, CDR2 YSLEER. CDR3 DNA: TGCGCCAGCAGCCAAGTAGGGGGGAATGTGAACACTGAAGCTTTCTTT. Its translation: CASSQVGGNVNTEAFF.

This clone was detected only a few times. The chain has TRBV5-6 and TRBJ2-3, with a tentative D call TRBD1 (5 bases). The CDR3 is 15 residues long. Trimming removed 1 base at V and 0 bases at J, with 9 bases between. Germline V gene sequence: CDR1 SGHDT, CDR2 YYEEEE. CDR3 bases: TGTGCCAGCAGCTTGCTTAGGGGTAGCACAGATACGCAGTATTTT. Amino acid sequence: CASSLLRGSTDTQYF.

V and J are TRBV4-1 and TRBJ2-1; 9 bases match TRBD2. After removal of 0 bases from V and 10 bases from J, the junction contained 7 bases not matched to a gene. The CDR3 covers 15 residues. The germline V gene encodes CDR1 MGHRA and CDR2 YSYEKL. CDR3 sequence (DNA): TGCGCCAGCAGCCAAGACCCTAGCGGGAATCGGGAGCAGTTCTTC. The encoded protein is CASSQDPSGNREQFF.

The gene calls are TRBV7-2 and TRBJ2-1; no firm D call. The CDR3 totals 15 residues. Trimming pared 3 bases from V and 0 bases from J, leaving 9 bases between. Germline V gene sequence: CDR1 SGHTA, CDR2 FQGNSA. The CDR3 DNA follows: TGTGCCAGCAGCTTGGCTTGGTCCTCCTACAATGAGCAGTTCTTC. Protein: CASSLAWSSYNEQFF.

The chain links TRBV5-1 to TRBJ2-7; D is perhaps TRBD1 (6 bases). The germline gives CDR1 SGHRS, CDR2 YFSETQ. Trimming removed 2 bases at V and 1 base at J, with 10 bases between. The CDR3 consists of 14 residues. This CDR3 reads CASSLDRRSYEQYF. CDR3 sequence (DNA): TGCGCCAGCAGCTTAGACAGGCGATCCTACGAGCAGTACTTC.

The chain employs TRBV9 and TRBJ2-1, with TRBD2 matching over 13 bases. The length of the CDR3 is 15 residues. Germline trimming cut 4 bases from V and 4 bases from J; bases unmatched to any gene: 2. Germline CDR1 reads SGDLS; CDR2 reads YYNGEE. The CDR3 region is CASSWGLAGYNEQFF. As DNA, the CDR3 is TGTGCCAGCAGCTGGGGACTAGCGGGGTACAATGAGCAGTTCTTC. Looking up the rest from reference TRBV9 and TRBJ2-1 gives the full variable domain: DSGVTQTPKHLITATGQRVTLRCSPRSGDLSVYWYQQSLDQGLQFLIQYYNGEERAKGNILERFSAQQFPDLHSELNLSSLELGDSALYFCASSWGLAGYNEQFFGPGTRLTVL.

This chain connects TRBV10-3 to TRBJ1-2, with 8 bases lining up with TRBD1. This CDR3 is 14 amino acids long. The ends lost 3 bases at V and 8 bases at J; junction bases unmatched: 8. CDR1 and CDR2 (germline): ENHRY, SYGVKD. The CDR3 DNA sequence: TGTGCCATCAGTGATATGGACAGGGCAGTCGGCTACACCTTC. As protein: CAISDMDRAVGYTF.

This clone was observed a few times. The chain uses TRBV28 and TRBJ1-2; 9 nucleotides agree with TRBD1. CDR1 MDHEN and CDR2 SYDVKM come from the germline V gene. The CDR3 is made up of 13 amino acids. Trimming removed 7 bases from V and 7 bases from J; junction bases left unmatched: 7. CDR3 in amino acids: CASIGQGRAGYTF. The CDR3 DNA is TGTGCCAGCATCGGACAGGGGAGGGCTGGCTACACCTTC.

V is TRBV7-2 and J is TRBJ2-4; D is ambiguous. This CDR3 is 14 amino acids long. V was cut by 1 base and J by 5 bases, with 9 bases left in between. Germline V gene lookup returns CDR1 SGHTA and CDR2 FQGNSA. The CDR3 reads CASSLGFNENIQYF. The CDR3 DNA follows: TGTGCCAGCAGCTTAGGCTTCAACGAAAACATTCAGTACTTC. Together with reference TRBV7-2 and TRBJ2-4, the CDR3 gives the full variable domain: GAGVSQSPSNKVTEKGKDVELRCDPISGHTALYWYRQSLGQGLEFLIYFQGNSAPDKSGLPSDRFSAERTGGSVSTLTIQRTQQEDSAVYLCASSLGFNENIQYFGAGTRLSVL.